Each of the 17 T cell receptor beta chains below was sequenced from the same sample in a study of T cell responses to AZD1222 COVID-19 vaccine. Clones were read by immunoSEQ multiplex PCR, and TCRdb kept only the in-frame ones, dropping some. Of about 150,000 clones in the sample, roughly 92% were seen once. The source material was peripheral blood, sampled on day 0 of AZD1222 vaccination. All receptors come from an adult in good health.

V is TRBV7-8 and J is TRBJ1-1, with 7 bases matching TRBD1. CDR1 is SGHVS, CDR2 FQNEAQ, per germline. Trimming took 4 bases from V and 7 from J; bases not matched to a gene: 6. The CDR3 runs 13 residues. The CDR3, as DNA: TGTGCCAGCAGCTCTGACAGGGTGGGTGAAGCTTTCTTT. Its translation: CASSSDRVGEAFF.

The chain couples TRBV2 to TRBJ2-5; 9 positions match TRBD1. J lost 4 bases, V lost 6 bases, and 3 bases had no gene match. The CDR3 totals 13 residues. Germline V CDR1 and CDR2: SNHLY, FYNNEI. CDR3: CASRQGARETQYF. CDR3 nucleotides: TGTGCCAGCAGACAGGGGGCACGAGAGACCCAGTACTTC.

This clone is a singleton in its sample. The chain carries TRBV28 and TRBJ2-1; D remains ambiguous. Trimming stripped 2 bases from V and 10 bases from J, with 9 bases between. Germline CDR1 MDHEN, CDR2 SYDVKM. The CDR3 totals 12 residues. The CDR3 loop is CASSLTESEQFF. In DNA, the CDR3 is TGTGCCAGCAGTTTAACAGAGAGCGAGCAGTTCTTC.

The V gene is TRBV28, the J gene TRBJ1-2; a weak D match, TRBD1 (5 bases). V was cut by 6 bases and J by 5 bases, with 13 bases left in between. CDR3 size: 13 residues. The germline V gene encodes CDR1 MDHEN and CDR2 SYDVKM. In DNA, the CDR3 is TGTGCCAGCAGGACCGGGACGGTTTATGGCTACACCTTC. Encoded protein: CASRTGTVYGYTF.

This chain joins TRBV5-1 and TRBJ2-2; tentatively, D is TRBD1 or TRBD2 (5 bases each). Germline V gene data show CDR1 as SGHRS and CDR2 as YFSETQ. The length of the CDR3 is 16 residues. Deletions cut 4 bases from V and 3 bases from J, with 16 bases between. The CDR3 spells CASSPGPPMDTGELFF. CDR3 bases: TGCGCCAGCAGCCCGGGACCCCCGATGGACACCGGGGAGCTGTTTTTT.

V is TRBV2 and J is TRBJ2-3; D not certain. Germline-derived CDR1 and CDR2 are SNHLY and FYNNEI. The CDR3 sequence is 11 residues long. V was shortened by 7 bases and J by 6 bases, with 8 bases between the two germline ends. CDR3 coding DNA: TGTGCCAGCACCCAGGCGGATACGCAGTATTTT. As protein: CASTQADTQYF.

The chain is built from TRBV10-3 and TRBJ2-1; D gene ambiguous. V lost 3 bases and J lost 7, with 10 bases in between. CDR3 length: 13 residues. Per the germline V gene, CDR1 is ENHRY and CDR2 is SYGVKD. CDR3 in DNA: TGTGCCATCAGTGAATCGAGGTCGAATGAGCAGTTCTTC. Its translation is CAISESRSNEQFF.

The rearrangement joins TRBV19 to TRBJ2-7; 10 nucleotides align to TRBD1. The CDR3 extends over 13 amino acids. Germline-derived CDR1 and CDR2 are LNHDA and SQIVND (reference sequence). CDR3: CASRDRGRNEQYF. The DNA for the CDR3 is TGTGCATCCCGAGACAGGGGGCGCAACGAGCAGTACTTC.

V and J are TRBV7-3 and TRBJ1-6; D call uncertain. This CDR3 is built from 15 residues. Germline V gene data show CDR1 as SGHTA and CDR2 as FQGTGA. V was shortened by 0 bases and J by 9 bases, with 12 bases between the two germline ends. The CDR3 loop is CASSLTGGVGSPLHF. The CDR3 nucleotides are TGTGCCAGCAGCTTAACTGGTGGGGTGGGTTCACCCCTCCACTTT.

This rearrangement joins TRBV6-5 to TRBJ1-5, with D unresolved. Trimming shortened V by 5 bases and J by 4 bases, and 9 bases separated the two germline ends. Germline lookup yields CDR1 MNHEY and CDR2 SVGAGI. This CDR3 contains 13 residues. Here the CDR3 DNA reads TGTGCCAGCAGTCCCGGTAGAAATCAGCCCCAGCATTTT. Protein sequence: CASSPGRNQPQHF.

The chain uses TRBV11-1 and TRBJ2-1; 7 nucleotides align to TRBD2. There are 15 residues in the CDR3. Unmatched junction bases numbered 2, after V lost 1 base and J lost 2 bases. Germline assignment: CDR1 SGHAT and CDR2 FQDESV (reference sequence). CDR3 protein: CASSLVGGTYNEQFF. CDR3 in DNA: TGTGCCAGCAGCTTAGTGGGAGGGACCTACAATGAGCAGTTCTTC.

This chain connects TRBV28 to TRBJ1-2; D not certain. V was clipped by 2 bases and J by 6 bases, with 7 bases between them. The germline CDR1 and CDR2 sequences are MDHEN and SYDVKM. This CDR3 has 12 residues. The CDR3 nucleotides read TGTGCCAGCAGTTTACAGGAGAATGGCTACACCTTC. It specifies CASSLQENGYTF.

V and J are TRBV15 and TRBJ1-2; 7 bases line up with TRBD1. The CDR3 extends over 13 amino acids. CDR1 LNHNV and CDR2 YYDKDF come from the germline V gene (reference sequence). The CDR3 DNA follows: TGTGTCTCTCGACAGGGTTTTTCCAATGGCTACACCTTC. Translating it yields CVSRQGFSNGYTF.

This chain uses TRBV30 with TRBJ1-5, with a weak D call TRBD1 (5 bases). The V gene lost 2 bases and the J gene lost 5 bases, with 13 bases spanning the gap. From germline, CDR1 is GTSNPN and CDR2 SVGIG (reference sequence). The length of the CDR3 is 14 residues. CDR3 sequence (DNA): TGTGCCTGGAGTCACGACAGCAACGATCAGCCCCAGCATTTT. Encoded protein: CAWSHDSNDQPQHF.

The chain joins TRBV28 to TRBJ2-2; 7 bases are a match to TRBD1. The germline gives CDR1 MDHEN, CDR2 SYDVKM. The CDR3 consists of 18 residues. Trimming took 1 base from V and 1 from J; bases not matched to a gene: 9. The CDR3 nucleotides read TGTGCCAGCAGTTTATACGATACAGGGGAAGTGAACACCGGGGAGCTGTTTTTT. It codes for CASSLYDTGEVNTGELFF.

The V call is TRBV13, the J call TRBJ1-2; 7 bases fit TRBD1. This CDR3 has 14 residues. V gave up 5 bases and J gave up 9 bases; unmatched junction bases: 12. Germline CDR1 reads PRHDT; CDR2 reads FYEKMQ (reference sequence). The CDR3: CASSPGLGGGSYTF. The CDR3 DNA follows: TGTGCCAGCAGCCCAGGGCTAGGGGGCGGGAGCTACACCTTC.

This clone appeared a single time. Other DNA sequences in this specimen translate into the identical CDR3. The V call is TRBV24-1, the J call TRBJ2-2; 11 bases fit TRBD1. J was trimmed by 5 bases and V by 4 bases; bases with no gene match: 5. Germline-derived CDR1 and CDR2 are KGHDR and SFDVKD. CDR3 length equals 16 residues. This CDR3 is CATSDPDRGRTGELFF. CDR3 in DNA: TGTGCCACCAGTGACCCGGACAGGGGGCGGACCGGGGAGCTGTTTTTT.